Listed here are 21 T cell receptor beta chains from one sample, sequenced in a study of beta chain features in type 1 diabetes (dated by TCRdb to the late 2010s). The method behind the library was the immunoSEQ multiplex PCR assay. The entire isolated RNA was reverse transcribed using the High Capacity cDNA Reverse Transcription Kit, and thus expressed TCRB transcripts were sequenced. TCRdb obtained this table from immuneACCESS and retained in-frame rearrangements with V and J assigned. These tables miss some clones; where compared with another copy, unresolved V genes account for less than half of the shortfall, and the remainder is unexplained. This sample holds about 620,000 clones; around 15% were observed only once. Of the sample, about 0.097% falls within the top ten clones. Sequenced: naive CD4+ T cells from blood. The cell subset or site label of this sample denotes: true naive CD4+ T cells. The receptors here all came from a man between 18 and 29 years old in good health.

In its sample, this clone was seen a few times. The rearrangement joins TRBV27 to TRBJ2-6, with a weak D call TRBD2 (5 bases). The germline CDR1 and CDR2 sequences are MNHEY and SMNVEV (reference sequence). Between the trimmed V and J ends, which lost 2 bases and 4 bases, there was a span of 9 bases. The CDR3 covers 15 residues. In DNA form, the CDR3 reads TGTGCCAGCAGTTTAGAGGGCTGGGGGGCCAACGTCCTGACTTTC. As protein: CASSLEGWGANVLTF.

The CDR3 protein is CSGGQTNNEKLFF. For the CDR3, the DNA is TGCAGCGGGGGACAGACCAATAATGAAAAACTGTTTTTT. V and J are TRBV29-1 and TRBJ1-4, with 7 nucleotides matching TRBD1. This CDR3 has 13 residues. V shed 7 bases and J 4 bases; nucleotides not matched to a gene: 6. Per the germline V gene, CDR1 is SQVTM and CDR2 is ANQGSEA.

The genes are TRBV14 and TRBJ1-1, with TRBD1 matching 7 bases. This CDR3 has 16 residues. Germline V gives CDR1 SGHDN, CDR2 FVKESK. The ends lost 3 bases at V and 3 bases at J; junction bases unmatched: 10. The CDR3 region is CASSQATQGIYTEAFF. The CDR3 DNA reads TGTGCCAGCAGCCAGGCAACACAGGGGATCTACACTGAAGCTTTCTTT.

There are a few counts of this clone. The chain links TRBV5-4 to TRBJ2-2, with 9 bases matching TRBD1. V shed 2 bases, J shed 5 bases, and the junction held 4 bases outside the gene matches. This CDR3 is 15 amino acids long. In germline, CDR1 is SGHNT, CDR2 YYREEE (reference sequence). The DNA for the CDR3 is TGTGCCAGCAGCTTTGGGACAGGGATTACCGGGGAGCTGTTTTTT. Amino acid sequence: CASSFGTGITGELFF.

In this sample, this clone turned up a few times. The CDR3 is CASSSRTGRETQYF. DNA of the CDR3: TGTGCCAGCAGTTCTCGGACAGGGAGAGAGACCCAGTACTTC. The V gene is TRBV6-5, the J gene TRBJ2-5; 8 nucleotides line up with TRBD1. The CDR3 length is 14 residues. The V and J ends lost 4 bases and 4 bases, in that order; junction bases with no gene match: 5. The germline V gene encodes CDR1 MNHEY and CDR2 SVGAGI.

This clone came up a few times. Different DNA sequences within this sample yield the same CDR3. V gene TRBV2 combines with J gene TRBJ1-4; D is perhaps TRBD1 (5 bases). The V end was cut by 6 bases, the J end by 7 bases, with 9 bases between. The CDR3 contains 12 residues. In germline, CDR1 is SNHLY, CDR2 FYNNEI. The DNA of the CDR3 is TGTGCCAGCAGCGAAAGGGGTGAAAAACTGTTTTTT. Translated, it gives CASSERGEKLFF.

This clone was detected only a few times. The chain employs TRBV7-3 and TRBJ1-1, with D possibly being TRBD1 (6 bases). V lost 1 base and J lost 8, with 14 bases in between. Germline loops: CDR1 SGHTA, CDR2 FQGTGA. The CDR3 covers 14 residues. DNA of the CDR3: TGTGCCAGCAGCTTAAACGGGCCAGGGGCCGAAGCTTTCTTT. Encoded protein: CASSLNGPGAEAFF.

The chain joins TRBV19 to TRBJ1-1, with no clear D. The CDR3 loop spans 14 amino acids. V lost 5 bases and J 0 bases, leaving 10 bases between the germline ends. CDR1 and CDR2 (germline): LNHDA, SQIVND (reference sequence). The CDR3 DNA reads TGTGCCAGTAGTTCACGGCTTATGAACACTGAAGCTTTCTTT. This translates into CASSSRLMNTEAFF.

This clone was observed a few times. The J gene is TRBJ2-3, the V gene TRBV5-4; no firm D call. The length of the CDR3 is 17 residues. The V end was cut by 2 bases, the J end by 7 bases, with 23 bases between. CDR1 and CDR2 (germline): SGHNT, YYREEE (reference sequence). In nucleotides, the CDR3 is TGTGCCAGCAGCTTTATGATGGCAGCCCCTAAGGGAAATACGCAGTATTTT. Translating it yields CASSFMMAAPKGNTQYF.

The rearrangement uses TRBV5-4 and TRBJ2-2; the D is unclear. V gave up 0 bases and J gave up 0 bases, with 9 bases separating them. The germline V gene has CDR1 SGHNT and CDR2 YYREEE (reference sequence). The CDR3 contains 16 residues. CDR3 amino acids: CASSLVLVPNTGELFF. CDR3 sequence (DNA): TGTGCCAGCAGCTTGGTGCTAGTCCCGAACACCGGGGAGCTGTTTTTT.

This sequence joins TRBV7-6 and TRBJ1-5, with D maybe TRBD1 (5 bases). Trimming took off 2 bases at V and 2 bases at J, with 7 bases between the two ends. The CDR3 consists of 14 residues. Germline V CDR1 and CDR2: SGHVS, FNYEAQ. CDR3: CASSLTTGNQPQHF. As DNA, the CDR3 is TGTGCCAGCAGCTTAACGACAGGCAATCAGCCCCAGCATTTT.

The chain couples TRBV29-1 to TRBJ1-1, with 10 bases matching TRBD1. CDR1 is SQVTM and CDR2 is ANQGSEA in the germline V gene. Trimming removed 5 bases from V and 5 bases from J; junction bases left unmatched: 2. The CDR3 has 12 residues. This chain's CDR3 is CSVQGQGTEAFF. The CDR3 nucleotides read TGCAGCGTTCAGGGACAGGGGACTGAAGCTTTCTTT.

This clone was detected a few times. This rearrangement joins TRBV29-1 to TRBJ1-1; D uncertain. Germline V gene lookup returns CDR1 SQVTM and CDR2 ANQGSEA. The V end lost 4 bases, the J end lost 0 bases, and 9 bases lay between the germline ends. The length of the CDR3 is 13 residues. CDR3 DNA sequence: TGCAGCGTTGGGGCCCGCCTGAACACTGAAGCTTTCTTT. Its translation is CSVGARLNTEAFF. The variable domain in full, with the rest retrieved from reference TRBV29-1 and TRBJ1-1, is SAVISQKPSRDICQRGTSLTIQCQVDSQVTMMFWYRQQPGQSLTLIATANQGSEATYESGFVIDKFPISRPNLTFSTLTVSNMSPEDSSIYLCSVGARLNTEAFFGQGTRLTVV.

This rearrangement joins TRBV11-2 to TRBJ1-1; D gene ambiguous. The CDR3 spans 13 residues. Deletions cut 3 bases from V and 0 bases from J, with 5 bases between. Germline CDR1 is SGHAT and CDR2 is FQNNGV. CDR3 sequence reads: CASSFRVNTEAFF. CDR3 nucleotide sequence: TGTGCCAGCAGCTTCCGGGTGAACACTGAAGCTTTCTTT.

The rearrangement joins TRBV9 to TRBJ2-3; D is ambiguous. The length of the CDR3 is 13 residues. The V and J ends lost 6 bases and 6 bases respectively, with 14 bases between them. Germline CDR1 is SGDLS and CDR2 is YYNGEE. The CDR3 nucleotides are TGTGCCAGCACCCTCGGACCTCAGGATACGCAGTATTTT. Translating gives CASTLGPQDTQYF.

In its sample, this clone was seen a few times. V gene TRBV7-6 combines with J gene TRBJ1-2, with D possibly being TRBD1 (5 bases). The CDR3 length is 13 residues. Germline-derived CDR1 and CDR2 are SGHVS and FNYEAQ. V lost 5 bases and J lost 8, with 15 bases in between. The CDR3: CASSTRQNGGYTF. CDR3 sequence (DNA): TGTGCCAGCAGCACCCGACAGAACGGGGGCTACACCTTC.

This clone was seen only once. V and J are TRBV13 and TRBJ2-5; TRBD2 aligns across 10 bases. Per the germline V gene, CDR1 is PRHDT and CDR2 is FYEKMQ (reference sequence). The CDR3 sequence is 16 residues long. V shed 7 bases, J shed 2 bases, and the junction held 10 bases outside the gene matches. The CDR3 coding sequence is TGTGCCAGCACCATAACTAGCGGGGCGGGGCAAGAGACCCAGTACTTC. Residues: CASTITSGAGQETQYF.

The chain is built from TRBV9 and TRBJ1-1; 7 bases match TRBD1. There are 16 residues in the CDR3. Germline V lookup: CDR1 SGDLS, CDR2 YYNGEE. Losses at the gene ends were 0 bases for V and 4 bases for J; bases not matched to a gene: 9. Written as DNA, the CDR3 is TGTGCCAGCAGCGTAGCCCTTGGTGCAGGGGGCACTGAAGCTTTCTTT. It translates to CASSVALGAGGTEAFF.

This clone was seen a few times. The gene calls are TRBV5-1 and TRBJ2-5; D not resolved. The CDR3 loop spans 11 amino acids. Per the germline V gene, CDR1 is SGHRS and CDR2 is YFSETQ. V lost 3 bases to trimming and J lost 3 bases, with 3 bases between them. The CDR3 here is CASSWKETQYF. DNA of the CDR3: TGCGCCAGCAGCTGGAAAGAGACCCAGTACTTC.

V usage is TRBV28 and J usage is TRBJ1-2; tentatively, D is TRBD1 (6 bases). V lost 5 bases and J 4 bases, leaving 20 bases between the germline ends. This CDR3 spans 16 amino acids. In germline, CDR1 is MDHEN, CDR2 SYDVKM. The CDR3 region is CASSPAHNGGVYGYTF. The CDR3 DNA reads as TGTGCCAGCAGTCCGGCACATAATGGGGGCGTCTATGGCTACACCTTC.

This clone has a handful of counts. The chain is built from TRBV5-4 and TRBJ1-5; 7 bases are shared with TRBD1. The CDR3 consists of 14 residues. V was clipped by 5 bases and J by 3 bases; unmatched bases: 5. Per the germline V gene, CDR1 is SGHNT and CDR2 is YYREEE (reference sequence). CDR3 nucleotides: TGTGCCAGCAGTCAAGGGGGCGTCAATCAGCCCCAGCATTTT. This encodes CASSQGGVNQPQHF.